This TCR beta chain was sequenced for a study of blood T cell repertoires in COVID-19. Losses at the gene ends were 4 bases for V and 2 bases for J; bases not matched to a gene: 4. The CDR3 loop spans 15 amino acids. The germline V gene has CDR1 SEHNR and CDR2 FQNEAQ (reference sequence). In the study's own analysis: Nucleated cell number was recorded as an estimate derived from reference gene primer amplification. Here immunoSEQ multiplex PCR was the method, and the copy in TCRdb shows in-frame clones only, minus some. The V and J calls and clone size are taken from that table; D and trimming were inferred from the DNA. The repertoire consists of more than 100,000 clones, with 70% to 90% occurring once and the leading ten covering 3.5%.

Sequenced sample: peripheral blood. This receptor was identified in a woman aged 55-75 years with acute or convalescent COVID-19. J is TRBJ2-7 and V is TRBV7-9; 11 nucleotides agree with TRBD2. CDR3 loop: CASSSQLAGAYEQYV. CDR3 nucleotides: TGTGCCAGCAGCTCCCAACTAGCGGGGGCCTACGAGCAGTACGTC.